The T cell receptor (beta chain) described here comes from a study of beta chain features in type 1 diabetes. Whole-study findings and limits: Patients and controls would be equally affected if PCR favored shorter templates. Within each of all four CD4+ subsets, Type 1 diabetes patients had TCRB CDR3s that were moderately but significantly shorter.

This clone was detected a few times. Its matching antigen is unknown. The sequenced template was cDNA made from the entire isolated RNA. Here immunoSEQ multiplex PCR was the method, and the copy in TCRdb shows in-frame clones only, minus some. The table includes 300,000 to 350,000 clones, around 9% detected once. The germline gives CDR1 SQVTM, CDR2 ANQGSEA. CDR3 length: 14 residues. J was trimmed by 5 bases and V by 3 bases; bases with no gene match: 2. Sorted cells reached over 95% purity in every population. V gene TRBV29-1 combines with J gene TRBJ2-3; the match to TRBD2 covers 13 bases. This TCR was recovered from a man aged 30 to 45 with type 1 diabetes. Input material: central memory CD4+ T cells from blood. This chain's CDR3 is CSVDTSGGVDTQYF. DNA of the CDR3: TGCAGCGTTGATACTAGCGGGGGGGTAGATACGCAGTATTTT.